This T cell receptor beta chain was recorded in a study of T cells in Graves' hyperthyroidism and ophthalmopathy (dated by TCRdb to between 2017 and 2020). Background on the whole study: Peripheral blood was sampled at the time of initial diagnosis, prior to any treatment. Prospective prediction of ophthalmopathy was tested in an independent validation cohort consisting of 18 hyperthyroidism patients and 15 to 17 patients who later progressed to ophthalmopathy. TCR Vbeta CDR3 sequencing of 135 peripheral blood samples (roughly 43 ophthalmopathy, under 80 hyperthyroidism and roughly 17 progressor patients) is reported in the paper. Thyroid tissue and blood T-cell repertoires from more than 5 Graves' hyperthyroidism patients were also compared in the study. TCR V-J signatures able to tell the groups apart were searched for in a discovery cohort of approximately 95 patients, of whom roughly 42 had Graves' ophthalmopathy and roughly 58 had stable Graves' hyperthyroidism. The roughly 100 discovery patients were randomly split 7:3 into training and test sets. Following sampling, methimazole starting at 30 mg daily was given to hyperthyroidism patients, and high-dose intravenous methylprednisolone was given to ophthalmopathy patients. The investigation overall reported the following: In validation, the model predicted progression to ophthalmopathy a median of 6.5 months before onset, with over 60% sensitivity and 72.22% specificity. No statistical method was used to set the sample size in advance, and investigators knew the group allocation. In cross-validation, a model built on a 13 V-J signature told ophthalmopathy apart from stable hyperthyroidism with just under 90% sensitivity and roughly 81% specificity, and in testing the same model reached 80%/75%. Most expanded thyroid clonotypes (frequency above 0.001) were also detected in blood, suggesting blood repertoires may reflect thyroid immune responses.

TCR beta CDR3 regions were amplified from RNA transcripts. For the first round of RT-PCR on the TCR CDR3, the HTBI primer set was used together with the Qiagen OneStep RT-PCR kit. Libraries were constructed in a second round of multiplex PCR, after which size selection and purification were carried out. The libraries were sequenced on an Illumina HiSeq2000 using paired-end 100 bp reads. Per the authors' processing: SOAPnuke was used to process the raw data, removing reads that contained adapters or uncalled bases, had a mean Phred below 15, or lacked an exact match to the constant primer or identifier. High-quality paired reads were merged with COPE v1.2.5, and unique nucleotide sequences were defined as clonotypes. MiTCR v1.1 was used to align clonotypes to the IMGT TRBV, TRBD and TRBJ reference segments. The analysis was restricted to V-J combinations with a frequency above 0.0001, which together covered 99.2% of the repertoires. The TCS score was defined as F50 (clonal expansion) divided by E x V (chaos), with BLOSUM62-based TCRdist calculated between CDR3 peptides within each V-J. Welch's t-statistics and random forest reduced 514 V-J features to 13, which were used in a naive Bayes classifier (R e1071). TCRdb trimmed the raw reads at Q25, called clones with MiXCR and kept productive beta chains. Rows with one shared CDR3 protein collapse into an entry with the most common genes and DNA. The V and J calls shown here were made by TCRdb, not taken from the authors' results. Here the sample has 380,000 or so distinct CDR3 sequences; 15% to 20% occur a single time. The top ten hold about 3.7% of the sample.

V was cut back by 4 bases and J by 4 bases, leaving a gap of 7 bases between them. The CDR3 holds 13 amino acids from the cysteine to the phenylalanine. Only CDR3 DNA is held: 39 bases, read in frame from base 1. From the germline V gene, CDR1 is SNHLY and CDR2 is FYNNEI. This clonotype was picked up a small number of times. Its antigen remains unidentified. No base quality information exists; no much larger clone differs at one position. Stable Graves' hyperthyroidism was defined as the absence of progression to ophthalmopathy over 18 months of follow-up. Hyperthyroidism patients were newly diagnosed, with disease duration under 2 months, and aged 18 to 65 years. Patients with uncontrolled infections, other autoimmune diseases, pregnancy or lactation were excluded. Diagnoses were established on the basis of clinical symptoms, serum thyroxine and TRAb, thyroid ultrasound, and orbital computed tomography. PBMCs were separated from around 9.1 ml of fresh peripheral blood using Ficoll-Paque density gradient centrifugation. Total RNA was extracted with Trizol reagent, and quality was checked on an Agilent 2100 Bioanalyzer.

Recombination joined TRBV2 with TRBJ2-2, with the D gene not clear enough to name. The TCR comes from a woman younger than 30 with Graves' hyperthyroidism. Sequencing input: blood. In nucleotide form, the sequence is TGTGCCAGCAGTGCTTCAAGCACCGGGGAGCTGTTTTTT. This codes for CASSASSTGELFF.